A single sample is the source of the 21 T cell receptor beta chains below, sequenced in a study of cytomegalovirus exposure and HLA in healthy donors (dated by TCRdb to about 2017). Receptor libraries were prepared by the immunoSEQ multiplex PCR assay. The multiplex PCR relied on a mix of 60 forward primers for TCR Vbeta segments and 13 reverse primers for TCR Jbeta segments. This is the immuneACCESS table as TCRdb keeps it, with only in-frame sequences that have V and J called. A part of the clones is gone; compared with another copy, unresolved V genes explain less than half, and the rest is unexplained. The sample table holds 100,000 to 150,000 clones, of which about 83% were seen once. In total, the top ten clones hold 5.2% of the sample. The specimen sequenced was PBMCs. The source is a woman aged 25-40 years in good health and CMV-seronegative.

The chain links TRBV28 to TRBJ2-2; 15 bases map to TRBD2. CDR1 and CDR2 (germline): MDHEN, SYDVKM. Losses at the gene ends were 6 bases for V and 4 bases for J; bases not matched to a gene: 15. This CDR3 contains 20 residues. The CDR3 coding sequence is TGTGCCAGCAGCCACCGCTCGGGACTAGCGGGAGGTACCGGCACCGGGGAGCTGTTTTTT. Translating gives CASSHRSGLAGGTGTGELFF.

The chain recombines TRBV2 with TRBJ1-5, with 10 bases fitting TRBD1. The V gene end was trimmed by 5 bases and the J gene end by 5 bases; junction bases not matched to a gene: 12. The CDR3 extends over 17 amino acids. The germline V gene has CDR1 SNHLY and CDR2 FYNNEI. The CDR3 loop is CASSRSSGTGADQPQHF. The CDR3 DNA is TGTGCCAGCAGTCGCTCATCCGGGACAGGGGCCGATCAGCCCCAGCATTTT.

The genes are TRBV7-8 and TRBJ2-3, with 10 bases fitting TRBD1. The V gene's germline CDR1 is SGHVS and CDR2 FQNEAQ. The CDR3 covers 17 residues. V trimming: 0 bases; J trimming: 6 bases; junction bases outside the gene matches: 9. CDR3 nucleotides: TGTGCCAGCAGCTTAGCCCCAGGACAGGGGGACGGGGATACGCAGTATTTT. Amino acids: CASSLAPGQGDGDTQYF.

This clone was detected a few times. The V and J genes are TRBV7-9 and TRBJ1-1; 9 bases are shared with TRBD1. Germline CDR1 and CDR2: SEHNR and FQNEAQ (reference sequence). Germline trimming cut 5 bases from V and 10 bases from J; bases unmatched to any gene: 11. This CDR3 region has 14 residues. CDR3 nucleotides: TGTGCCAGCAGCGCCGGGACAGGGAACTTCGGAGCTTTCTTT. This gives the protein CASSAGTGNFGAFF.

J is TRBJ2-4 and V is TRBV27; 7 nucleotides align to TRBD1. This CDR3 comprises 14 residues. CDR1 MNHEY and CDR2 SMNVEV come from the germline V gene (reference sequence). The trim removed 6 bases at V and 6 bases at J, leaving 8 bases unmatched. CDR3 nucleotide sequence: TGTGCCAGCAGAACTCGACAGGGTCGAAACATTCAGTACTTC. Its translation: CASRTRQGRNIQYF.

The chain combines TRBV9 with TRBJ2-7; maybe TRBD1 (5 bases). Germline CDR1 reads SGDLS; CDR2 reads YYNGEE. With 0 bases removed from V and 3 bases from J, the gap between germline ends came to 10 bases. The CDR3 has 14 amino acids. The CDR3 protein is CASSVGAGNYEQYF. CDR3 nucleotide sequence: TGTGCCAGCAGCGTAGGGGCAGGGAACTACGAGCAGTACTTC.

The rearrangement links TRBV9 to TRBJ2-7; D is unresolved. V lost 0 bases to trimming and J lost 3 bases, with 4 bases between them. The CDR3 is 12 residues long. Germline V gene sequence: CDR1 SGDLS, CDR2 YYNGEE. CDR3 bases: TGTGCCAGCAGCGTAGGGAGCTACGAGCAGTACTTC. Translated: CASSVGSYEQYF.

The V and J genes are TRBV9 and TRBJ2-1; 9 bases line up with TRBD2. This CDR3 contains 15 residues. Germline CDR1 and CDR2: SGDLS and YYNGEE. Trimming at V came to 3 bases and at J to 8 bases, leaving 9 bases not matched to a gene. The DNA for the CDR3 is TGTGCCAGCAGCGCTTCTAGCGGGGACTTCGATGAGCAGTTCTTC. Translated: CASSASSGDFDEQFF.

The gene calls are TRBV9 and TRBJ1-1, with 9 positions matching TRBD1. J lost 3 bases, V lost 3 bases, and 9 bases had no gene match. Germline CDR1 SGDLS, CDR2 YYNGEE. This CDR3 has 16 residues. The CDR3 nucleotides read TGTGCCAGCAGCGCCGGACCTGGGACAGGGCACACTGAAGCTTTCTTT. It specifies CASSAGPGTGHTEAFF.

V gene TRBV18 combines with J gene TRBJ1-6, with D perhaps matching TRBD1 (5 bases). Trimming took off 3 bases at V and 6 bases at J, with 9 bases between the two ends. CDR3 size: 14 residues. CDR1 KGHSH and CDR2 LQKENI come from the germline V gene. The CDR3 bases are TGTGCCAGCTCACCTAGAGACAGTAATTCACCCCTCCACTTT. It codes for CASSPRDSNSPLHF.

This chain joins TRBV28 and TRBJ2-4, with 7 bases matching TRBD1. The V segment lost 5 bases and the J segment 2 bases; nucleotides outside the gene matches: 18. Germline lookup yields CDR1 MDHEN and CDR2 SYDVKM. The CDR3 has 19 amino acids. CDR3 coding DNA: TGTGCCAGCAGTCACAAACAGGGGCCAGGGCTGAAGCCCAAAAACATTCAGTACTTC. Its translation: CASSHKQGPGLKPKNIQYF.

The chain uses TRBV5-4 and TRBJ1-2; D is possibly TRBD1 (6 bases). Germline V gives CDR1 SGHNT, CDR2 YYREEE (reference sequence). The CDR3 runs 14 residues. Trimming stripped 0 bases from V and 8 bases from J, with 14 bases between. This chain's CDR3 is CASSLAGRGVGYTF. DNA of the CDR3: TGTGCCAGCAGCTTGGCCGGCAGGGGCGTCGGCTACACCTTC.

The gene calls are TRBV7-9 and TRBJ2-3; no definite D call. CDR1 and CDR2 (germline): SEHNR, FQNEAQ (reference sequence). This CDR3 comprises 11 residues. The V end lost 5 bases, the J end lost 7 bases, and 7 bases lay between the germline ends. The CDR3 DNA reads TGTGCCAGCAGCCCGCACAATACGCAGTATTTT. Protein sequence: CASSPHNTQYF.

V and J are TRBV7-8 and TRBJ2-5; D unresolved. CDR3 size: 12 residues. The germline gives CDR1 SGHVS, CDR2 FQNEAQ. V was shortened by 5 bases and J by 4 bases, with 8 bases between the two germline ends. The CDR3 protein is CASSLIGETQYF. The CDR3 nucleotides read TGTGCCAGCAGCCTGATCGGAGAGACCCAGTACTTC.

The chain uses TRBV5-4 and TRBJ2-3, with TRBD1 matching 10 bases. CDR3 size: 15 residues. J gave up 1 base and V 4 bases, and 3 bases lay outside the gene matches. Germline V gives CDR1 SGHNT, CDR2 YYREEE (reference sequence). CDR3 nucleotides: TGTGCCAGCAGCCCCGGGACAGGGGGCACAGATACGCAGTATTTT. This sequence encodes CASSPGTGGTDTQYF.

The genes are TRBV6-4 and TRBJ2-1; D is perhaps TRBD1 (6 bases). The ends were cut back, 5 bases at V and 0 bases at J, with 11 bases in the middle. The CDR3 is 15 residues long. The V gene's germline CDR1 is MRHNA and CDR2 SNTAGT. The DNA for the CDR3 is TGTGCCAGCAGTTCCGGGACATCCTCCTACAATGAGCAGTTCTTC. Residues: CASSSGTSSYNEQFF.

This clone came up once. V usage is TRBV6-5 and J usage is TRBJ2-7; D is perhaps TRBD2 (5 bases). The CDR3 is 13 residues long. CDR1 and CDR2 (germline): MNHEY, SVGAGI. Trimming stripped 2 bases from V and 9 bases from J, with 14 bases between. This CDR3 reads CASSYLAGQRQYF. CDR3 DNA sequence: TGTGCCAGCAGTTACCTGGCGGGTCAGCGGCAGTACTTC.

This clone was detected only a few times. The chain uses TRBV7-9 and TRBJ1-3, with D possibly being TRBD1 (5 bases). The CDR3 runs to 16 residues. Trimming left V 3 bases short and J 0 bases short, with 12 bases between. Germline V gives CDR1 SEHNR, CDR2 FQNEAQ (reference sequence). CDR3 DNA sequence: TGTGCCAGCAGCTTCTTACGACAGATCTCTGGAAACACCATATATTTT. As protein: CASSFLRQISGNTIYF.

The V and J genes are TRBV13 and TRBJ2-5; TRBD1 matches 7 bases. The CDR3 has 16 amino acids. The junction had 15 bases not matched to a gene; V was cut back by 6 bases and J by 5 bases. Germline V gene data show CDR1 as PRHDT and CDR2 as FYEKMQ (reference sequence). This CDR3 is CASSSRDSPLEETQYF. The DNA of the CDR3 is TGTGCCAGCAGTTCGAGGGACAGCCCTTTAGAGGAGACCCAGTACTTC.

The rearrangement links TRBV27 to TRBJ2-7; maybe TRBD1 (6 bases). V was cut by 2 bases and J by 2 bases, with 10 bases left in between. This CDR3 spans 14 amino acids. Germline lookup yields CDR1 MNHEY and CDR2 SMNVEV (reference sequence). For the CDR3, the DNA is TGTGCCAGCAGTTTAAGGGGGTATACCTACGAGCAGTACTTC. Residues: CASSLRGYTYEQYF.

The chain is built from TRBV6-1 and TRBJ2-4; D is perhaps TRBD2 (5 bases). The germline V gene encodes CDR1 MNHNS and CDR2 SASEGT. Trimming pared 3 bases from V and 6 bases from J, leaving 21 bases between. CDR3 length: 17 residues. CDR3: CASSEVGGAIYGNIQYF. DNA for the CDR3: TGTGCCAGCAGTGAGGTTGGAGGAGCTATATATGGAAACATTCAGTACTTC.